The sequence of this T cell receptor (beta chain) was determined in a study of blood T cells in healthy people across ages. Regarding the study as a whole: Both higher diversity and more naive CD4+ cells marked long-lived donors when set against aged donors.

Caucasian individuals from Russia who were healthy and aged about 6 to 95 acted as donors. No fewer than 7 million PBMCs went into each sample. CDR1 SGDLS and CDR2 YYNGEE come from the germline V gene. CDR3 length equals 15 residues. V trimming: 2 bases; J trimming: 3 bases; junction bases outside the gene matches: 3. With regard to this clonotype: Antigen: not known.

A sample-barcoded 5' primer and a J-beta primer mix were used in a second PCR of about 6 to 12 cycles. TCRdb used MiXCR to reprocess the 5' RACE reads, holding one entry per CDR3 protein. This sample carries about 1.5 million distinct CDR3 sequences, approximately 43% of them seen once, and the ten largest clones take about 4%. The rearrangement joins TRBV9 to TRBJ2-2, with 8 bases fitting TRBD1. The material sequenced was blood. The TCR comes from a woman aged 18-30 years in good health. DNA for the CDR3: TGTGCCAGCAGCGTCAGGGGGCTCGACACCGGGGAGCTGTTTTTT. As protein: CASSVRGLDTGELFF.